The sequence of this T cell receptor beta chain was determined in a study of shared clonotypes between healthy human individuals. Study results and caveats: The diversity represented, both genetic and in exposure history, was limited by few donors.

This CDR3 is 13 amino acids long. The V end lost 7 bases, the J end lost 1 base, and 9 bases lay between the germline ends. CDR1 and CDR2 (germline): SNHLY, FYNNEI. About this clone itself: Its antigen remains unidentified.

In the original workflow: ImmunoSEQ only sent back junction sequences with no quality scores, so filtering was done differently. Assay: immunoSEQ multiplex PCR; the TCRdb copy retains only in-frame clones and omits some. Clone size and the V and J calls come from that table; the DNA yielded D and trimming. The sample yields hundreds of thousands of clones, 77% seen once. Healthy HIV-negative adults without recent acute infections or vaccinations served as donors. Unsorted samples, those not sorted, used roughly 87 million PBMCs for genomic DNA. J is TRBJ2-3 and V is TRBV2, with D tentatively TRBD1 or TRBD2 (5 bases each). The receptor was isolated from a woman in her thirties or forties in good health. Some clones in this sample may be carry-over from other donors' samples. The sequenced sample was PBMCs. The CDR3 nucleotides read TGTGCCAGCACCGGGGACGGCACAGATACGCAGTATTTT. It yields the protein CASTGDGTDTQYF.